This T cell receptor (beta chain) was observed in a study of T cell repertoires in chronic hepatitis B (dated by TCRdb to about 2019). V and J lose 0 bases and 4 bases, and a span of 11 bases separates them. CDR1 SGDLS and CDR2 YYNGEE were looked up in the germline V gene. The CDR3 holds 15 amino acids from the cysteine to the phenylalanine. Only the CDR3 DNA stays, 45 bases, in frame from base 1. The library came from the immunoSEQ multiplex PCR assay. The table was pulled from immuneACCESS by TCRdb, which kept in-frame rearrangements only. Such tables lose some clones; where checked, under half of the loss comes from unresolved V genes, and the rest has no known cause. The sample has 450 to 700 clones on record, roughly four fifths of them singletons. In total, the top ten clones hold roughly 29% of the sample. With regard to this clone: Its antigen remains undetermined. No base-level quality is on record; no much larger clone is a single base apart.

The chain was built from TRBV9 and TRBJ1-3, with the D segment identity uncertain. The TCR comes from a human donor with chronic hepatitis B virus infection. Sequencing input: total CD8+ T cells from PBMCs. The CDR3 sequence is CASSVGVGPGNTIYF. The nucleotides are TGTGCCAGCAGCGTAGGGGTGGGTCCAGGAAACACCATATATTTT.